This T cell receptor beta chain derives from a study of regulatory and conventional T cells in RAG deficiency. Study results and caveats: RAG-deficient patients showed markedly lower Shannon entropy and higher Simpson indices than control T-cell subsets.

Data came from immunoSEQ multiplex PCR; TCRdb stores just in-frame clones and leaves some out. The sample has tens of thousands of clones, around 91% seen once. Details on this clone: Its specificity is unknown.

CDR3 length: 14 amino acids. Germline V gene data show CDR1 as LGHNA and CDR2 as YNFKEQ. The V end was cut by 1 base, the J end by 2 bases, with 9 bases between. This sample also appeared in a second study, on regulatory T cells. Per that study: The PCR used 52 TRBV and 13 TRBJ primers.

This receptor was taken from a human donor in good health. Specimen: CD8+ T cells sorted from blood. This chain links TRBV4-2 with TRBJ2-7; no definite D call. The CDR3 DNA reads TGTGCCAGCAGCCAAGGGAATAGGGCCTACGAGCAGTACTTC. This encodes CASSQGNRAYEQYF.